This TCR beta chain was recovered during a study of T cell responses to AZD1222 COVID-19 vaccine. Study-level findings and limits: Vaccine-associated CD4 TCRs spanned spike, dominant at 160-218 and 743-854. Two doses of AZD1222 preceded a rise in Spike-specific TCR breadth and depth. Unmutated variant regions reportedly attract nearly half of all spike-specific TCRs. Baseline testing showed seropositivity in only a handful of AZD1222 recipients.

Profiled with immunoSEQ multiplex PCR; TCRdb holds only in-frame clones, not every one. Here the sample spans fewer than 50,000 clones, roughly 80% being singletons. This clone is a singleton in its sample. No antigen is known for it. CDR1 SNHLY and CDR2 FYNNEI come from the germline V gene. V lost 4 bases, J lost 9 bases, and 7 bases lay in between. The CDR3 loop spans 11 amino acids. The gene calls are TRBV2 and TRBJ2-1, with a possible D match to TRBD2 (6 bases). The sample here was peripheral blood, taken on day 0 of AZD1222 vaccination. The source of this sequence is an adult in good health. Written as DNA, the CDR3 is TGTGCCAGCAGTGTAGCGGCTGAGCAGTTCTTC. This gives the protein CASSVAAEQFF.